The sequence of this TCR beta chain was determined in a study of blood T cell repertoires in COVID-19. Study information: Both acute and convalescent COVID-19 samples were obtained from the United States, Italy and Spain.

This clone was recorded once. This CDR3 region has 16 residues. Trimming removed 2 bases at V and 8 bases at J, with 18 bases between. The germline V gene has CDR1 MNHEY and CDR2 SVGEGT. The assay was immunoSEQ multiplex PCR, and TCRdb's table has in-frame clones only and misses some. The repertoire holds 350,000 to 450,000 clones, with roughly 90% as singletons. The sample consisted of peripheral blood. The clonotype originates from a woman aged 55-70 years with COVID-19, enrolled during active disease. The chain joins TRBV6-2 or TRBV6-3 to TRBJ1-4, with a weak D call TRBD1 (5 bases). The CDR3 region has the DNA TGTGCCAGCAGTTACGCGCCCCAGGGAATGGACGAAAAACTGTTTTTT. It translates to CASSYAPQGMDEKLFF.